Detailed here is one T cell receptor beta chain. What it recognizes is unknown. These data originate in a study of cytomegalovirus exposure and HLA in healthy donors. Study-wide results and limits: One cluster of highly shared sequence variants probably arose as a sequencing artifact. In a later analysis, a missense DCLRE1C variant was linked to TCR beta V- and J-gene trimming. Common viral pathogens were later found to be apparently linked to several of the most significant clusters.

PCR was performed using 60 Vbeta and 13 Jbeta primers. Some clones are missing from TCRdb's copy, which holds only in-frame ones; the method was immunoSEQ multiplex PCR. The sample includes 200,000 or so clones, 76% of them seen just once. The germline CDR1 and CDR2 sequences are MNHEY and SVGAGI. This CDR3 is built from 12 residues. This TCR derives from a man between 18 and 29 years old in good health and CMV-seronegative. Sequencing was performed on PBMCs. The genes are TRBV6-5 and TRBJ1-1; 7 bases fit TRBD1. The chain's CDR3 is CVSTGNSNEAFF. The CDR3 region has the DNA TGTGTGTCGACAGGGAATTCTAATGAAGCTTTCTTT.